This T cell receptor beta chain was sequenced during a study of OX40 agonist ivuxolimab in advanced cancers. About the research overall: Patients received intravenous ivuxolimab every 2 weeks at 0.01 to 10 mg/kg.

Only in-frame clones appear in the TCRdb table, and some are missing; sequencing was by immunoSEQ multiplex PCR. Here the sample spans around 75,000 clones, 89% being singletons. Any history of autoimmune disease or systemic immunosuppression disqualified patients. Blood specimens came from baseline, cycle 4 day 1, and cycle 7 day 1. This TCR came from an adult with an advanced solid tumor such as melanoma, head and neck, liver or kidney cancer. This sample comprised CD4+ or CD8+ T cells sorted from blood, obtained in a trial of the OX40 agonist ivuxolimab.

The DNA of the CDR3 is TGCGCCAGCAGCTTAACAGGGAGCTCCTATAATTCACCCCTCCACTTT. Protein: CASSLTGSSYNSPLHF. This chain links TRBV5-1 with TRBJ1-6; weak D call: TRBD1 (6 bases). The V end was cut by 2 bases, the J end by 0 bases, with 9 bases between. This CDR3 has 16 amino acids. Germline V gives CDR1 SGHRS, CDR2 YFSETQ. The full variable domain, with the rest looked up from reference TRBV5-1 and TRBJ1-6, is KAGVTQTPRYLIKTRGQQVTLSCSPISGHRSVSWYQQTPGQGLQFLFEYFSETQRNKGNFPGRFSGRQFSNSRSEMNVSTLELGDSALYLCASSLTGSSYNSPLHFGNGTRLTVT.